This TCR beta chain was recorded in a study of cytomegalovirus exposure and HLA in healthy donors. This clone was counted a few times. V shed 0 bases and J shed 5 bases, with 14 bases lying between them. Germline CDR1 reads LGHNA; CDR2 reads YSLEER. CDR3 size: 16 residues. PCR employed 60 Vbeta and 13 Jbeta primers. Profiling relied on immunoSEQ multiplex PCR, and the TCRdb table lists in-frame clones only, not all of them. The table has about 120,000 clones, 73% seen once. The V call is TRBV4-3, the J call TRBJ1-5; a weak D match, TRBD1 (5 bases). This clonotype originated in a woman aged 40 to 49 in good health and CMV-seronegative. Sequenced input: PBMCs. The CDR3 spells CASSQDWRDGHQPQHF. The CDR3 coding sequence is TGCGCCAGCAGCCAAGATTGGAGGGACGGCCATCAGCCCCAGCATTTT.